These 5 T cell receptor beta chains share one sample of origin, sequenced in a study of cytomegalovirus exposure and HLA in healthy donors. The study ran its PCR with 60 Vbeta and 13 Jbeta primers. The method was immunoSEQ multiplex PCR; TCRdb's version includes in-frame clones alone and lacks a portion of them. In the table there are about 79,000 clones, under 70% of which are singletons. The sequenced sample was PBMCs. These receptors all stem from a woman between 45 and 65 years old in good health and CMV-seropositive.

This clone showed up just a few times. The J gene is TRBJ2-7, the V gene TRBV5-1; tentatively, D is TRBD2 (5 bases). This CDR3 contains 15 residues. Trimming cost V 1 base and J 1 base, with 12 bases left between them. Germline CDR1 is SGHRS and CDR2 is YFSETQ. CDR3 DNA: TGCGCCAGCAGCTTGAAGGGAGAGCTATCCTACGAGCAGTACGTC. Translation gives CASSLKGELSYEQYV.

This clone appeared once. The chain uses TRBV4-1 and TRBJ2-2; D remains ambiguous. Germline lookup yields CDR1 MGHRA and CDR2 YSYEKL. The CDR3 is 15 amino acids. V lost 4 bases, J lost 4 bases, and 13 bases lay in between. CDR3 residues: CASSPLFSRTGELFF. CDR3 coding DNA: TGCGCCAGCAGCCCCTTATTTAGTCGCACCGGGGAGCTGTTTTTT.

The CDR3: CAWGGAGGTEAFF. The CDR3 DNA reads TGTGCCTGGGGGGGGGCTGGGGGCACTGAAGCTTTCTTT. The V call is TRBV30, the J call TRBJ1-1, with D possibly TRBD1 on 6 matching bases. CDR3 length equals 13 residues. Trimming took 5 bases from V and 4 from J, leaving 14 bases between them. Germline CDR1 and CDR2: GTSNPN and SVGIG (reference sequence).

V is TRBV6-5 and J is TRBJ1-1, with D perhaps TRBD1 (6 bases). The CDR3 is 14 residues long. Germline V gene data show CDR1 as MNHEY and CDR2 as SVGAGI. V was shortened by 5 bases and J by 3 bases, with 13 bases between the two germline ends. The CDR3 sequence: CASSDYRADTEAFF. The CDR3 nucleotides are TGTGCCAGCAGTGATTACAGGGCGGACACTGAAGCTTTCTTT.

V usage is TRBV29-1 and J usage is TRBJ1-1; D may be TRBD1 (5 bases). Germline loops: CDR1 SQVTM, CDR2 ANQGSEA. V was clipped by 5 bases and J by 10 bases, with 29 bases between them. The CDR3 runs 16 residues. The CDR3 DNA is TGCAGCGTTCACGGCGGAGGGGCGCTTACTTCGGGGGGAGCTTTCTTT. Translation gives CSVHGGGALTSGGAFF.